This T cell receptor (beta chain) is drawn from a study of memory CD4+ T cells and cytomegalovirus serostatus. About the research overall: Of the healthy Belgian adults, 9 were CMV seropositive and 20 to 25 seronegative.

The sort gate was single viable CD3+CD4+CD8-CD45RO+ cells for memory CD4+ T cells. Regarding this clone: As yet, its antigen is unknown.

TCRdb's table, derived via immunoSEQ multiplex PCR, lists solely in-frame clones and lacks some. Of under 50,000 clones in the sample, 70% to 85% were seen once. Points from the study as a whole: About 40% of the roughly 160 known CMV-associated TCRbeta sequences appeared in CD4+ memory.

This CDR3 spans 15 amino acids. Germline-derived CDR1 and CDR2 are LGHNA and YNFKEQ. Unmatched junction bases numbered 5, after V lost 0 bases and J lost 6 bases. The clonotype originates from an adult in good health and CMV-seropositive. Sequenced: memory CD4+ T cells from blood. The rearrangement uses TRBV4-2 and TRBJ2-7; 10 nucleotides align to TRBD2. The CDR3 reads CASSQDTSGKLEQYF. As DNA, the CDR3 is TGTGCCAGCAGCCAAGATACTAGCGGGAAGCTCGAGCAGTACTTC.